This note documents a single TCR beta chain sequence. The antigen is unknown. Clones were sequenced by immunoSEQ multiplex PCR, and TCRdb holds only the in-frame ones, with some missing. The sample lists around 2,000,000 clones, about 94% occurring once. The CDR3 has 15 amino acids. The V and J ends lost 6 bases and 0 bases, in that order; junction bases with no gene match: 4. Per the germline V gene, CDR1 is MNHEY and CDR2 is SVGAGI. The data originate from a study of shared clonotypes between healthy human individuals. General observations from the study: A handful of donors shared roughly 5% of their naive CD4 clonotypes. Donors were few, which limited the genetic and exposure-history diversity represented. Relative to memory subsets, naive subsets generally showed larger estimated richness.

CD45RO-negative CD8 cells positively selected for CCR7 made up the naive population, which excluded terminally differentiated effector memory CD45RA+ cells. The donors were adults (healthy and HIV-negative) with no recent acute infections or vaccinations. V usage is TRBV6-5 and J usage is TRBJ2-1; 8 bases are a match to TRBD2. This TCR came from a man aged 18 to 29 in good health. Sequencing used naive CD8+ T cells sorted from blood. The CDR3 DNA reads as TGTGCCAGCAGGCCCGGGACTAGCTCCTACAATGAGCAGTTCTTC. Translating it yields CASRPGTSSYNEQFF.